The sequence of this T cell receptor (beta chain) was determined in a study of cytomegalovirus exposure and HLA in healthy donors. Study findings and constraints: The authors judged a highly shared variant cluster likely a sequencing artifact. By a later analysis, the bulk of CMV-associated TCR beta chains appeared HLA-restricted.

V dropped 5 bases and J dropped 3 bases, with 9 bases sitting between them. Germline lookup yields CDR1 SGHTA and CDR2 FQGNSA. The CDR3 spans 13 residues. In the case of this clone: What it binds is not known.

Both 60 Vbeta primers and 13 Jbeta primers went into the PCR. Sequenced by immunoSEQ multiplex PCR; TCRdb stores in-frame clones only, minus some. The table lists tens of thousands of clones, about 72% of them singletons, with around 1.9% in the top ten. Specimen: PBMCs. The source of this sequence is a man younger than 40 in good health and CMV-seronegative. The V gene is TRBV7-2, the J gene TRBJ2-3; D is uncertain. The CDR3 nucleotides are TGTGCCAGCAGCATAGACCGGACAGATACGCAGTATTTT. Translating it yields CASSIDRTDTQYF.